The clone carrying this T cell receptor (beta chain) turned up a few times. The germline gives CDR1 MDHEN, CDR2 SYDVKM. The ends were cut back, 3 bases at V and 4 bases at J, with 12 bases in the middle. The CDR3 contains 14 residues. Prior to thyroid surgery, none of the patients had received any treatment. The sample originates from a study of metastatic and nonmetastatic thyroid tumors. TCRdb reanalyzed the PCR reads via MiXCR. The data hold around 20,000 clones, with approximately 10% observed a single time. The source is a female donor with papillary thyroid cancer or a benign thyroid nodule (not recorded which). Some clones in this sample may be carry-over from other donors' samples. Sequencing used blood. The chain employs TRBV28 and TRBJ1-2; no reliable D call. The CDR3 spells CASSFSRPSYGYTF. CDR3 nucleotide sequence: TGTGCCAGCAGTTTTAGTCGCCCATCCTATGGCTACACCTTC.